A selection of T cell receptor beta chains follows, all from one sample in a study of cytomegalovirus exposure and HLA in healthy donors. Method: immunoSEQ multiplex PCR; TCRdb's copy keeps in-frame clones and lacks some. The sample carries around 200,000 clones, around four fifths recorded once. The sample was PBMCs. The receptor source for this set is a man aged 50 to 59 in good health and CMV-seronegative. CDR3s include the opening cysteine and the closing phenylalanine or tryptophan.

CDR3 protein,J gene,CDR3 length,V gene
CASSQVGLAGLNTGELFF,TRBJ2-2,18,TRBV4-1
CASSDRDRASDTQYF,TRBJ2-3,15,TRBV6-4
CASSEALDRGPQHF,TRBJ1-5,14,TRBV6-1
CASSFLRGQTLNTEAFF,TRBJ1-1,17,TRBV28
CASSSFLAGYLPDTQYF,TRBJ2-3,17,TRBV28
CASSYPGGPEQYF,TRBJ2-7,13,TRBV7-8
CASSQPTSGPKDTQYF,TRBJ2-3,16,TRBV4-1
CASSLQGIDAFF,TRBJ1-1,12,TRBV5-1
CASSPGGGVSTEAFF,TRBJ1-1,15,TRBV9
CASIPLPHYNEQFF,TRBJ2-1,14,TRBV28
CASSQDWAKVASRNEQFF,TRBJ2-1,18,TRBV4-1
CASSLAAGQGSPLHF,TRBJ1-6,15,TRBV5-1
CASSRTRDRVRMNTEAFF,TRBJ1-1,18,TRBV19
CASSLRDREFSGANVLTF,TRBJ2-6,18,TRBV7-3
CASIKTGTSSYEQYF,TRBJ2-7,15,TRBV7-8
CASSPAGLGGANVLTF,TRBJ2-6,16,TRBV18
CSVGSSGSGYQETQYF,TRBJ2-5,16,TRBV29-1
CASSLTTGRRQETQYF,TRBJ2-5,16,TRBV5-5